This T cell receptor beta chain stems from a study of Graves' ophthalmopathy and Graves' hyperthyroidism. Amplification targeted the TCR beta CDR3 regions, with RNA transcripts as the source material. RT-PCR in the first round used HTBI primers; a second-round multiplex PCR followed. TCRdb re-called the multiplex PCR reads through MiXCR, storing one row per CDR3 protein. The sample shows roughly 300,000 distinct CDR3 sequences, roughly 15% of them seen only once. The receptor's source is an adult man with Graves' ophthalmopathy. The sample taken for sequencing was peripheral blood.

CDR3 protein: CASSRQVWTEAFF. CDR3 sequence (DNA): TGTGCCAGCAGTCGACAGGTTTGGACTGAAGCTTTCTTT. The chain has TRBV12-3 or TRBV12-4 and TRBJ1-1; TRBD1 is a possible D gene (6 bases). The CDR3 extends over 13 amino acids. Trimming stripped 5 bases from V and 5 bases from J, with 12 bases between.